A single sample gave rise to the 4 T cell receptor beta chains below, sequenced in a study of early T cells in non-severe SARS-CoV-2 infection. TCRdb ran MiXCR on the 5' RACE reads and lists one entry per CDR3 protein. The table shows tens of thousands of distinct CDR3 sequences, with under 10% occurring only once. The sample taken for sequencing was whole blood. The receptors stem from an adult who was a healthcare worker with PCR-confirmed SARS-CoV-2 infection or an uninfected control (not recorded which).

This clonotype was recorded at least ten times. V usage is TRBV5-4 and J usage is TRBJ2-7; 8 bases align to TRBD1. The length of the CDR3 is 14 residues. V shed 2 bases and J 5 bases; nucleotides not matched to a gene: 6. CDR1 and CDR2 (germline): SGHNT, YYREEE (reference sequence). The CDR3, as DNA: TGTGCCAGCAGCTTACGGACAGGGACAAACGAGCAGTACTTC. It encodes CASSLRTGTNEQYF.

The chain joins TRBV7-9 to TRBJ2-7; D possibly corresponds to TRBD1 (7 bases). V shed 4 bases and J shed 2 bases, with 18 bases lying between them. This CDR3 comprises 16 residues. Germline V gene data show CDR1 as SEHNR and CDR2 as FQNEAQ (reference sequence). DNA of the CDR3: TGTGCCAGCAGCTCCCCCCAGGGGGACTCCGCCTACGAGCAGTACTTC. Translating it yields CASSSPQGDSAYEQYF.

This clonotype was picked up many times. The rearrangement links TRBV18 to TRBJ2-5; 7 positions match TRBD1. The CDR3 is made up of 15 amino acids. The germline V gene encodes CDR1 KGHSH and CDR2 LQKENI. Trimming removed 3 bases from V and 0 bases from J; junction bases left unmatched: 4. CDR3: CASSPRDRYQETQYF. Here the CDR3 DNA reads TGTGCCAGCTCACCCCGGGACAGATACCAAGAGACCCAGTACTTC.

The rearrangement links TRBV20-1 to TRBJ1-2; TRBD1 agrees at 8 bases. CDR1 DFQATT and CDR2 SNEGSKA come from the germline V gene (reference sequence). V lost 5 bases and J lost 6; bases outside the gene matches: 5. CDR3 size: 12 residues. This CDR3 reads CSAYRGLDGYTF. CDR3 DNA sequence: TGCAGTGCTTACAGGGGGTTGGATGGCTACACCTTC.